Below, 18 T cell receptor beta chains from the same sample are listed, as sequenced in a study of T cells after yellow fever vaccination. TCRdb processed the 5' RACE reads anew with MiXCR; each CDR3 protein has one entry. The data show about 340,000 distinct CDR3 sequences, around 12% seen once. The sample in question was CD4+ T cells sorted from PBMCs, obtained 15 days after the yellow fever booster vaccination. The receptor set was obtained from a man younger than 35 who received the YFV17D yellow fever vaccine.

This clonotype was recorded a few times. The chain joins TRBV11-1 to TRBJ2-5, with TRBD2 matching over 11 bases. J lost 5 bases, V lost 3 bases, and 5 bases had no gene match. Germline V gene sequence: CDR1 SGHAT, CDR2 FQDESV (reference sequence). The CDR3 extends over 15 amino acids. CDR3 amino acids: CASSFGTSGLETQYF. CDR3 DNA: TGTGCCAGCAGCTTTGGGACTAGCGGACTGGAGACCCAGTACTTC.

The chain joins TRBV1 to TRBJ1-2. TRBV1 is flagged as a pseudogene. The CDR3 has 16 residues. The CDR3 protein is CTSSPHVAAEGGGYTF. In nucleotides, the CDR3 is TGCACCAGCAGCCCCCATGTTGCAGCAGAGGGTGGCGGCTACACCTTC.

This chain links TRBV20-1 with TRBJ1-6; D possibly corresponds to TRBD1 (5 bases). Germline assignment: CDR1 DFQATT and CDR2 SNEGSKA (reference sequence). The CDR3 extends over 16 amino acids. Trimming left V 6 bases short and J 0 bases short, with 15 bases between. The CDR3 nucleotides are TGCAGTGCCCCACGAGCCGACAGCTCCTATAATTCACCCCTCCACTTT. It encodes CSAPRADSSYNSPLHF.

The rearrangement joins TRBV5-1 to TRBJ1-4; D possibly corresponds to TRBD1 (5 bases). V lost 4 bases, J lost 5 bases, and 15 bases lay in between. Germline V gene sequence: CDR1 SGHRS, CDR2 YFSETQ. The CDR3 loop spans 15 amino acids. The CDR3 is CASSPRGTLNEKLFF. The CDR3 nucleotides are TGCGCCAGCAGCCCCCGGGGGACCCTAAATGAAAAACTGTTTTTT.

The chain's CDR3 is CASTLLTGGDQPQHF. The DNA of the CDR3 is TGTGCCAGCACCCTCCTGACAGGCGGCGATCAGCCCCAGCATTTT. The chain carries TRBV2 and TRBJ1-5, with a tentative D call TRBD1 (6 bases). The CDR3 consists of 15 residues. The V gene lost 7 bases and the J gene lost 5 bases, with 18 bases spanning the gap. Germline loops: CDR1 SNHLY, CDR2 FYNNEI.

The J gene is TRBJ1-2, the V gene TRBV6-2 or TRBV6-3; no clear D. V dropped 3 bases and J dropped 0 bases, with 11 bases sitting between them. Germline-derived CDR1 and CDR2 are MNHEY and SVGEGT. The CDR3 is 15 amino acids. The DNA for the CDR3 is TGTGCCAGCAGTTATGTCCCGAAGTCTAACTATGGCTACACCTTC. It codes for CASSYVPKSNYGYTF.

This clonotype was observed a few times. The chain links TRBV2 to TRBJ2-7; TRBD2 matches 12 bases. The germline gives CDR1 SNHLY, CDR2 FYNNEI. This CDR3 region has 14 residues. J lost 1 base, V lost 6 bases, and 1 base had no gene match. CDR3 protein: CASRGLAGSYEQYV. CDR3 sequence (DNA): TGTGCCAGCAGGGGACTAGCGGGTTCCTACGAGCAGTACGTC.

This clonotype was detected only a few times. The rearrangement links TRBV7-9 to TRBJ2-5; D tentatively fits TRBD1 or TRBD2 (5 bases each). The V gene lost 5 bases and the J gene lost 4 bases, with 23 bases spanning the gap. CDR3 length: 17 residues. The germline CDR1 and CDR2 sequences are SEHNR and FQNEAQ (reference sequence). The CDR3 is CASSRQAWGRGLETQYF. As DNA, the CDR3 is TGTGCCAGCAGCCGCCAGGCCTGGGGTCGGGGCTTAGAGACCCAGTACTTC.

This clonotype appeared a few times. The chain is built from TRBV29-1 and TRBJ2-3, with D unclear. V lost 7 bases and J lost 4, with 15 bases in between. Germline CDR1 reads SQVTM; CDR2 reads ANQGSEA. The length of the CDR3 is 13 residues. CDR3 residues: CSATGSGADTQYF. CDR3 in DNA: TGCAGCGCTACCGGGTCCGGAGCAGATACGCAGTATTTT.

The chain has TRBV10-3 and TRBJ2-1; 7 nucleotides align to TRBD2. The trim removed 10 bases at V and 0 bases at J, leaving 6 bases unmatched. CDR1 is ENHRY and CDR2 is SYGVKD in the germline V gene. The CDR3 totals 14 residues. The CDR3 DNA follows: TGTGCCACGCTAGCGGCGAGCTCCTACAATGAGCAGTTCTTC. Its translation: CATLAASSYNEQFF.

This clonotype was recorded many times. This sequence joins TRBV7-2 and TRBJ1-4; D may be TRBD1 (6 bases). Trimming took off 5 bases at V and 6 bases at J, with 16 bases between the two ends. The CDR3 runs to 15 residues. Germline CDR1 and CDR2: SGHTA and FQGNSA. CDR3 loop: CASSRGQTKHEKLFF. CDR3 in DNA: TGTGCCAGCAGCCGAGGACAGACTAAACATGAAAAACTGTTTTTT.

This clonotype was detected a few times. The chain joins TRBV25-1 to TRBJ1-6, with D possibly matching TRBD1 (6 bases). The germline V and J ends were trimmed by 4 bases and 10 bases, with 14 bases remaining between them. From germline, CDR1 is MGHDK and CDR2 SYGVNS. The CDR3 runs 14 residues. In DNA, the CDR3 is TGTGCCAGCAGTGCCCTACAGGGCAGGTCACCCCTCCACTTT. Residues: CASSALQGRSPLHF.

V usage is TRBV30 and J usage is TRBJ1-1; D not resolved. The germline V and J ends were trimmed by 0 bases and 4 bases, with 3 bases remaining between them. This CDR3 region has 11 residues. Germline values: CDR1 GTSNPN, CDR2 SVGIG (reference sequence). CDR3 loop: CAWSVTTEAFF. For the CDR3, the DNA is TGTGCCTGGAGTGTAACCACTGAAGCTTTCTTT.

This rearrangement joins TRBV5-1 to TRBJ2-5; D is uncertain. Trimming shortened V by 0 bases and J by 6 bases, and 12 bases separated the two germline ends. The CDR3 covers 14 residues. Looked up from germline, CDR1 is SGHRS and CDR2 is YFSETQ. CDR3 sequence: CASSLVMGHQTQYF. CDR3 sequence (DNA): TGCGCCAGCAGCTTGGTTATGGGCCACCAGACCCAGTACTTC.

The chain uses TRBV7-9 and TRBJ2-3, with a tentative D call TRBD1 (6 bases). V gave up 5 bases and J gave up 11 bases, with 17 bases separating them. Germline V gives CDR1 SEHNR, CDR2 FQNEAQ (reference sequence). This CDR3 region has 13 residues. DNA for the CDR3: TGTGCCAGCAGCGCCTCCTGGACAGAAAAGCAGTATTTT. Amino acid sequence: CASSASWTEKQYF. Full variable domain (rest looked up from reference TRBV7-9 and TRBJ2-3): DTGVSQNPRHKITKRGQNVTFRCDPISEHNRLYWYRQTLGQGPEFLTYFQNEAQLEKSRLLSDRFSAERPKGSFSTLEIQRTEQGDSAMYLCASSASWTEKQYFGPGTRLTVL.

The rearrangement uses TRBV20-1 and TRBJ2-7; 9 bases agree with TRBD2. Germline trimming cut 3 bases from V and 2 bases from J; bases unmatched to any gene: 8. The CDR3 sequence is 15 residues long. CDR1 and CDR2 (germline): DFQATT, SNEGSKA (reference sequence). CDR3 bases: TGCAGTGCTAGCGAATGGCGGGGGGGCCCCTACGAGCAGTACTTC. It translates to CSASEWRGGPYEQYF.

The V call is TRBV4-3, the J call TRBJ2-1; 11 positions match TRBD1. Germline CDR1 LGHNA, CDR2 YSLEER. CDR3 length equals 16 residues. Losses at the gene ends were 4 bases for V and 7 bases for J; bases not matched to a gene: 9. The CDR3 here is CASSLTRDRGGNEQFF. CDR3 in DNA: TGCGCCAGCAGCCTAACCCGGGACAGGGGGGGGAATGAGCAGTTCTTC.

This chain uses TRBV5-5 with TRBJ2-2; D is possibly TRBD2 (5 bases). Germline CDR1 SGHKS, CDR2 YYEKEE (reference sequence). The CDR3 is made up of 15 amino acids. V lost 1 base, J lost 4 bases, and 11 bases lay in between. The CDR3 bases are TGTGCCAGCAGCTTGATCGGGGTACCCACCGGGGAGCTGTTTTTT. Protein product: CASSLIGVPTGELFF.